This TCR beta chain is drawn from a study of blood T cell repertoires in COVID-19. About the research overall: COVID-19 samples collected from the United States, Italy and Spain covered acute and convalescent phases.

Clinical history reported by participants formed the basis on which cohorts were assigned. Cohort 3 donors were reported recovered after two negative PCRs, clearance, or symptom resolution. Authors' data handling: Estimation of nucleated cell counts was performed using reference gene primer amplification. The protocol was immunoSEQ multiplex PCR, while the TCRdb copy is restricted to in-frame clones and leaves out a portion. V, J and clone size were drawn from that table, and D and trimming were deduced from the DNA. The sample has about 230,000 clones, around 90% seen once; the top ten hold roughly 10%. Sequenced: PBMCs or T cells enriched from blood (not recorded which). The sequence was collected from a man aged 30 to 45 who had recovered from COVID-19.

CDR3 in DNA: TGTGCCAGCTCGCCCGGAGAATTGGACACTGAAGCTTTCTTT. Protein: CASSPGELDTEAFF. V and J are TRBV18 and TRBJ1-1; no definite D call. The CDR3 spans 14 residues. Germline V gene sequence: CDR1 KGHSH, CDR2 LQKENI. V lost 6 bases and J lost 3, with 14 bases in between.